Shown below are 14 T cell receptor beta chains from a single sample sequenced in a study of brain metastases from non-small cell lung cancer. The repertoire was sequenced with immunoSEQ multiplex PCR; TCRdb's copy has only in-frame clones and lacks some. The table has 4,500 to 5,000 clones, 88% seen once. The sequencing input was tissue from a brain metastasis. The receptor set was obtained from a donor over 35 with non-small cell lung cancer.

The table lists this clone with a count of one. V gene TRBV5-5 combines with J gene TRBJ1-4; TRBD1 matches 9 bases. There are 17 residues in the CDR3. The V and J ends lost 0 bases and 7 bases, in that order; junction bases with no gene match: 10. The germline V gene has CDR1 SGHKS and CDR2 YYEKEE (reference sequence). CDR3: CASSLATGGVEGEKLFF. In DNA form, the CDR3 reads TGTGCCAGCAGCTTGGCTACAGGGGGCGTGGAGGGTGAAAAACTGTTTTTT.

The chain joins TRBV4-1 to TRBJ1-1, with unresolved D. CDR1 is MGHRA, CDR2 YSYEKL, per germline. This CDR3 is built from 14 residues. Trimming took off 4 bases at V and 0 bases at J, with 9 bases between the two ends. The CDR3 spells CASSPGTVNTEAFF. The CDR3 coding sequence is TGCGCCAGCAGCCCCGGTACCGTGAACACTGAAGCTTTCTTT.

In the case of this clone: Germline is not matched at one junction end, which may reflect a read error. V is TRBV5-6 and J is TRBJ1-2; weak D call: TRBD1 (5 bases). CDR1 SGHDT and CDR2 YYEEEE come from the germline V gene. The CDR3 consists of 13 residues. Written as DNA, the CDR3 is TGTGCCAACAGCCCTGACAGAACTTATGGCTACACCTTC. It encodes CANSPDRTYGYTF.

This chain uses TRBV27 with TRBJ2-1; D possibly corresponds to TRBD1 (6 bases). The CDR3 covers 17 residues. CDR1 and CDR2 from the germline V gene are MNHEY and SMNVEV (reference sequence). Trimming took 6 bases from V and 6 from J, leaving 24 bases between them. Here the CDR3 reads CASSSTGLLGAPNEQFF. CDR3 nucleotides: TGTGCCAGCAGCTCCACCGGTTTGCTGGGGGCGCCCAATGAGCAGTTCTTC.

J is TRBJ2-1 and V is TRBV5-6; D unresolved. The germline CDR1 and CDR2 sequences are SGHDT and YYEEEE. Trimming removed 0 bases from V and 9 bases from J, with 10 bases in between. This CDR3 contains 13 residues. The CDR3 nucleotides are TGTGCCAGCAGCTTGGAGGGTGGTCGTGAGCAGTTCTTC. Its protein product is CASSLEGGREQFF.

Written as DNA, the CDR3 is TGTGCCAGCAGTACATCCGTCCAGGCGTACTTC. Encoded protein: CASSTSVQAYF. The rearrangement links TRBV28 to TRBJ2-4; D gene ambiguous. The CDR3 loop spans 11 amino acids. The ends were cut back, 5 bases at V and 15 bases at J, with 14 bases in the middle. Germline CDR1 and CDR2: MDHEN and SYDVKM.

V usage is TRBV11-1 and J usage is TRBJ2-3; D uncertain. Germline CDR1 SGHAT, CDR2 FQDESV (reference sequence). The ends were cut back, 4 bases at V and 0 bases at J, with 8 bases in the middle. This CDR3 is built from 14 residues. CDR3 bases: TGTGCCAGCAGCTCTGTGGGCAGCACAGATACGCAGTATTTT. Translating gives CASSSVGSTDTQYF.

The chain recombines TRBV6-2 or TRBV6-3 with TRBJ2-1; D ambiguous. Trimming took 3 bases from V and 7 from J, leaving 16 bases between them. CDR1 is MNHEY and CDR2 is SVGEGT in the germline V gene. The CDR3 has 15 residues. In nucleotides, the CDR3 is TGTGCCAGCAGTTATGACGCGGAAGCCTCTAATGAGCAGTTCTTC. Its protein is CASSYDAEASNEQFF.

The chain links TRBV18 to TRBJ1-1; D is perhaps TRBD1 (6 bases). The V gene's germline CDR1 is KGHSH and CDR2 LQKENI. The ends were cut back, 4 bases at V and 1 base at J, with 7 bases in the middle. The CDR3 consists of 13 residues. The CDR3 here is CASSLRGNTEAFF. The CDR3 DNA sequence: TGTGCCAGCTCACTCAGGGGGAACACTGAAGCTTTCTTT.

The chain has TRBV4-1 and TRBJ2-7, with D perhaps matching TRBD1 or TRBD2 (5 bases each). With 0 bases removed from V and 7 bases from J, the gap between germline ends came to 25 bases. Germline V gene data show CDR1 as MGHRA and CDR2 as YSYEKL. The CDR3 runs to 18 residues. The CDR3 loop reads CASSQDWSRTGLRREQYF. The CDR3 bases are TGCGCCAGCAGCCAAGATTGGTCCCGCACAGGTCTTCGGAGGGAGCAGTACTTC.

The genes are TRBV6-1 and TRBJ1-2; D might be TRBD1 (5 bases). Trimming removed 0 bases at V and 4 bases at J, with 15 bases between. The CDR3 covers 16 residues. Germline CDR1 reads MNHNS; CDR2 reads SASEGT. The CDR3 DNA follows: TGTGCCAGCAGTGAAGCGATGAGGGGTCCTCGCTATGGCTACACCTTC. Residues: CASSEAMRGPRYGYTF.

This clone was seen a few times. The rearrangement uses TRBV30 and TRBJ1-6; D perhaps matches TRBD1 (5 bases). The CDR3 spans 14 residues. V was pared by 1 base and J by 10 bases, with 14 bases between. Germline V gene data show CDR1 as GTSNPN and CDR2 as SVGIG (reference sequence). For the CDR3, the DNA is TGTGCCTGGAGTGGGGGCGAAAGGGACTCACCCCTCCACTTT. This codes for CAWSGGERDSPLHF.

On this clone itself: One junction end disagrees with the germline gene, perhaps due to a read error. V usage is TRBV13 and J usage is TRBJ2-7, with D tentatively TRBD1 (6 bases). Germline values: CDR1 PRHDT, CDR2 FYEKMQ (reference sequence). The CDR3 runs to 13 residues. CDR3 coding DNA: TGTGCCAGCAGCTTAGAACAGGGTCGCGAGCAGTACTTT. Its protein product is CASSLEQGREQYF.

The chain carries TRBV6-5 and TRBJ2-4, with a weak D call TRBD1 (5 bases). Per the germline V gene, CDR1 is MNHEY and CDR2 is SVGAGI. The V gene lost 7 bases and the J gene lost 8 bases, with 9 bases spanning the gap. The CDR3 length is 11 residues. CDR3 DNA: TGTGCCAGCACCCAGGGTTACATTCAGTACTTC. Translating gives CASTQGYIQYF.